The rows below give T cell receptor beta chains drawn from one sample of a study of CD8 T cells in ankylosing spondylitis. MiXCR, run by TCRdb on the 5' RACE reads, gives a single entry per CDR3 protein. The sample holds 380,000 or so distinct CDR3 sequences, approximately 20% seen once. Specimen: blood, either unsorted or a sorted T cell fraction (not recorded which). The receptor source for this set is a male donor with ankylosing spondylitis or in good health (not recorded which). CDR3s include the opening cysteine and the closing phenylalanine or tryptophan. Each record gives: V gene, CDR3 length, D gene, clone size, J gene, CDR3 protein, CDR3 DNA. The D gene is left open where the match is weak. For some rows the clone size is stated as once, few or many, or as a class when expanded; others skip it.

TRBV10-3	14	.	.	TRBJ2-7	CAISEGQSFYEQYF	TGTGCCATCAGTGAGGGACAGTCTTTCTACGAGCAGTACTTC
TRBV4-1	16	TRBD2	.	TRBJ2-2	CASSQEGPTSAGELFF	TGCGCCAGCAGCCAAGAGGGCCCTACTAGCGCCGGGGAGCTGTTTTTT
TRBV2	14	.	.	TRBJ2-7	CASWNDLPSYEQYF	TGTGCCAGCTGGAATGACCTCCCCTCCTACGAGCAGTACTTC
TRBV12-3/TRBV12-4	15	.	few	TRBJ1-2	CATINTRGGGYGYTF	TGTGCCACCATCAACACGAGGGGCGGCGGCTATGGCTACACCTTC
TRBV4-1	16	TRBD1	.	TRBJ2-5	CASSQYTGGAWETQYF	TGCGCCAGCAGCCAATACACAGGGGGCGCATGGGAGACCCAGTACTTC
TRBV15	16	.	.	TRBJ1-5	CATSKGALYSNQPQHF	TGTGCCACCAGCAAAGGGGCCCTCTATAGCAATCAGCCCCAGCATTTT
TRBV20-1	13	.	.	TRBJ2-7	CSASPRDGYEQYF	TGCAGTGCTAGCCCCCGGGACGGCTACGAGCAGTACTTC
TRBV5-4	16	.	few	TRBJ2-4	CASTPEGEAAKNIQYF	TGTGCCAGCACCCCCGAAGGGGAGGCGGCCAAAAACATTCAGTACTTC
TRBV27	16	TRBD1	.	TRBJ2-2	CASSTPDRANTGELFF	TGTGCCAGCAGTACTCCGGACAGGGCGAACACCGGGGAGCTGTTTTTT
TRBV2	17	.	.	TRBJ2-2	CASSEWLVMGWAGELFF	TGTGCCAGCAGTGAATGGCTAGTGATGGGTTGGGCCGGGGAGCTGTTTTTT
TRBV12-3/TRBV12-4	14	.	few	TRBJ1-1	CASSWLGWDTEAFF	TGTGCCAGCAGTTGGTTGGGATGGGACACTGAAGCTTTCTTT
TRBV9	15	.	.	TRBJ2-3	CASSVTGGLTDTQYF	TGTGCCAGCAGCGTAACGGGGGGCCTCACAGATACGCAGTATTTT
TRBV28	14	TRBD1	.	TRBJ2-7	CASSGMTGGREQYF	TGTGCCAGCAGCGGAATGACAGGGGGCCGCGAGCAGTACTTC
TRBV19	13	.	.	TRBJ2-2	CASMWDNTGELFF	TGTGCCAGTATGTGGGACAACACCGGGGAGCTGTTTTTT
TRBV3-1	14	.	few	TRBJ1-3	CASSQDRPENTIYF	TGTGCCAGCAGCCAAGATCGCCCCGAAAACACCATATATTTT
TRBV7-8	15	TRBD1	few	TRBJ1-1	CASTQGALMNTEAFF	TGTGCCAGCACTCAGGGGGCCCTAATGAACACTGAAGCTTTCTTT
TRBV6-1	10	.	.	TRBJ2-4	CASSGGGQYF	TGTGCCAGCAGTGGGGGGGGCCAGTACTTC
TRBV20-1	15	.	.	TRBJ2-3	CSARGFLLWEDTQYF	TGCAGTGCTAGGGGTTTTCTCCTGTGGGAAGATACGCAGTATTTT
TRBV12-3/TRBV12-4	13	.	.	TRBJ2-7	CASSLVQVGEQYF	TGTGCCAGCAGTTTAGTGCAGGTGGGGGAGCAGTACTTC
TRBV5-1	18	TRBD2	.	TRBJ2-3	CASSLTASGGTSTDTQYF	TGCGCCAGCAGCTTGACGGCTAGCGGGGGGACTAGCACAGATACGCAGTATTTT
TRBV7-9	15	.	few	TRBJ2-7	CASSLTPSSSYEQYF	TGTGCCAGCAGCTTAACCCCTAGCAGCTCCTACGAGCAGTACTTC
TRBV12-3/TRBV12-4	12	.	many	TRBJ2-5	CASSLTEETQYF	TGTGCCAGCAGTTTAACCGAAGAGACCCAGTACTTC
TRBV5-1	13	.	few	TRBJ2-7	CASSLTQRAKQYF	TGCGCCAGCAGCTTAACCCAGAGGGCCAAGCAGTACTTC
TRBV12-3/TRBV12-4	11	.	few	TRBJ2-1	CASIRNYEQFF	TGTGCCAGCATTAGAAATTACGAGCAGTTCTTC
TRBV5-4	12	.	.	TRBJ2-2	CASSFFTGELFF	TGTGCCAGCAGCTTCTTCACCGGGGAGCTGTTTTTT
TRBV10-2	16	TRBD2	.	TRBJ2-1	CASSESISGGYNEQFF	TGCGCCAGCAGTGAGTCGATTAGCGGGGGGTACAATGAGCAGTTCTTC
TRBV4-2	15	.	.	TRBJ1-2	CASSQDGQGRYGYTF	TGTGCCAGCAGCCAAGATGGCCAGGGTAGATATGGCTACACCTTC
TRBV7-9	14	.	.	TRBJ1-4	CASSYQGPNEKLFF	TGTGCCAGCAGTTACCAGGGCCCTAATGAAAAACTGTTTTTT
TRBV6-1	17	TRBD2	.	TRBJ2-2	CASSDGVAGASGGELFF	TGTGCCAGCAGTGACGGGGTAGCGGGGGCTTCGGGCGGGGAGCTGTTTTTT
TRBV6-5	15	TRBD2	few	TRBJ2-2	CASSYSTGGAGELFF	TGTGCCAGCAGTTACTCGACCGGGGGGGCCGGGGAGCTGTTTTTT
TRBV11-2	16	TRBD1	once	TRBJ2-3	CASSLISGQGPDTQYF	TGTGCCAGCAGCTTAATCTCAGGACAGGGCCCAGATACGCAGTATTTT
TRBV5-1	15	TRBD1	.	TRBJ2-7	CASSWTGLNSYEQYF	TGCGCCAGCAGCTGGACAGGTCTTAACTCCTACGAGCAGTACTTC
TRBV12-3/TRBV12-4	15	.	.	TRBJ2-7	CASSLSAGTDGEQYF	TGTGCCAGCAGTTTATCTGCAGGGACCGATGGGGAGCAGTACTTC
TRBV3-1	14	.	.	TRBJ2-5	CASSQDRLLETQYF	TGTGCCAGCAGCCAAGATCGGCTACTGGAGACCCAGTACTTC
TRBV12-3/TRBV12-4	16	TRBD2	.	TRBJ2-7	CASSTRLAGGPYEQYF	TGTGCCAGCAGTACCAGACTAGCGGGGGGACCTTACGAGCAGTACTTC
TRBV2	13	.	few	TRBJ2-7	CAWRQGIPYEQYF	TGTGCCTGGCGGCAGGGGATCCCCTACGAGCAGTACTTC
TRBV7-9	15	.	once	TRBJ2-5	CASSLVGRVKETQYF	TGTGCCAGCAGCTTAGTGGGCAGAGTTAAAGAGACCCAGTACTTC
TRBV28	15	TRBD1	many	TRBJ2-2	CASSSGQGDTGELFF	TGTGCCAGCAGTTCGGGACAGGGGGACACCGGGGAGCTGTTTTTT
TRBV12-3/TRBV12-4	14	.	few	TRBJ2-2	CASSRPGRTGELFF	TGTGCCAGCAGTCGGCCAGGGAGGACCGGGGAGCTGTTTTTT
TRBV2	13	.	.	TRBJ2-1	CASSEGGGNEQFF	TGTGCCAGCAGTGAAGGAGGTGGCAATGAGCAGTTCTTC
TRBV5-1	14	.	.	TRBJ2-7	CASSLFPGTYEQYF	TGCGCCAGCAGCTTGTTTCCAGGGACCTACGAGCAGTACTTC
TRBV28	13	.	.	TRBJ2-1	CASSFLPTNEQFF	TGTGCCAGCAGTTTCCTACCTACCAATGAGCAGTTCTTC
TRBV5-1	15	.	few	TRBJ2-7	CASSLDSPTAYEQYF	TGCGCCAGCAGCCTGGACAGTCCAACCGCCTACGAGCAGTACTTC